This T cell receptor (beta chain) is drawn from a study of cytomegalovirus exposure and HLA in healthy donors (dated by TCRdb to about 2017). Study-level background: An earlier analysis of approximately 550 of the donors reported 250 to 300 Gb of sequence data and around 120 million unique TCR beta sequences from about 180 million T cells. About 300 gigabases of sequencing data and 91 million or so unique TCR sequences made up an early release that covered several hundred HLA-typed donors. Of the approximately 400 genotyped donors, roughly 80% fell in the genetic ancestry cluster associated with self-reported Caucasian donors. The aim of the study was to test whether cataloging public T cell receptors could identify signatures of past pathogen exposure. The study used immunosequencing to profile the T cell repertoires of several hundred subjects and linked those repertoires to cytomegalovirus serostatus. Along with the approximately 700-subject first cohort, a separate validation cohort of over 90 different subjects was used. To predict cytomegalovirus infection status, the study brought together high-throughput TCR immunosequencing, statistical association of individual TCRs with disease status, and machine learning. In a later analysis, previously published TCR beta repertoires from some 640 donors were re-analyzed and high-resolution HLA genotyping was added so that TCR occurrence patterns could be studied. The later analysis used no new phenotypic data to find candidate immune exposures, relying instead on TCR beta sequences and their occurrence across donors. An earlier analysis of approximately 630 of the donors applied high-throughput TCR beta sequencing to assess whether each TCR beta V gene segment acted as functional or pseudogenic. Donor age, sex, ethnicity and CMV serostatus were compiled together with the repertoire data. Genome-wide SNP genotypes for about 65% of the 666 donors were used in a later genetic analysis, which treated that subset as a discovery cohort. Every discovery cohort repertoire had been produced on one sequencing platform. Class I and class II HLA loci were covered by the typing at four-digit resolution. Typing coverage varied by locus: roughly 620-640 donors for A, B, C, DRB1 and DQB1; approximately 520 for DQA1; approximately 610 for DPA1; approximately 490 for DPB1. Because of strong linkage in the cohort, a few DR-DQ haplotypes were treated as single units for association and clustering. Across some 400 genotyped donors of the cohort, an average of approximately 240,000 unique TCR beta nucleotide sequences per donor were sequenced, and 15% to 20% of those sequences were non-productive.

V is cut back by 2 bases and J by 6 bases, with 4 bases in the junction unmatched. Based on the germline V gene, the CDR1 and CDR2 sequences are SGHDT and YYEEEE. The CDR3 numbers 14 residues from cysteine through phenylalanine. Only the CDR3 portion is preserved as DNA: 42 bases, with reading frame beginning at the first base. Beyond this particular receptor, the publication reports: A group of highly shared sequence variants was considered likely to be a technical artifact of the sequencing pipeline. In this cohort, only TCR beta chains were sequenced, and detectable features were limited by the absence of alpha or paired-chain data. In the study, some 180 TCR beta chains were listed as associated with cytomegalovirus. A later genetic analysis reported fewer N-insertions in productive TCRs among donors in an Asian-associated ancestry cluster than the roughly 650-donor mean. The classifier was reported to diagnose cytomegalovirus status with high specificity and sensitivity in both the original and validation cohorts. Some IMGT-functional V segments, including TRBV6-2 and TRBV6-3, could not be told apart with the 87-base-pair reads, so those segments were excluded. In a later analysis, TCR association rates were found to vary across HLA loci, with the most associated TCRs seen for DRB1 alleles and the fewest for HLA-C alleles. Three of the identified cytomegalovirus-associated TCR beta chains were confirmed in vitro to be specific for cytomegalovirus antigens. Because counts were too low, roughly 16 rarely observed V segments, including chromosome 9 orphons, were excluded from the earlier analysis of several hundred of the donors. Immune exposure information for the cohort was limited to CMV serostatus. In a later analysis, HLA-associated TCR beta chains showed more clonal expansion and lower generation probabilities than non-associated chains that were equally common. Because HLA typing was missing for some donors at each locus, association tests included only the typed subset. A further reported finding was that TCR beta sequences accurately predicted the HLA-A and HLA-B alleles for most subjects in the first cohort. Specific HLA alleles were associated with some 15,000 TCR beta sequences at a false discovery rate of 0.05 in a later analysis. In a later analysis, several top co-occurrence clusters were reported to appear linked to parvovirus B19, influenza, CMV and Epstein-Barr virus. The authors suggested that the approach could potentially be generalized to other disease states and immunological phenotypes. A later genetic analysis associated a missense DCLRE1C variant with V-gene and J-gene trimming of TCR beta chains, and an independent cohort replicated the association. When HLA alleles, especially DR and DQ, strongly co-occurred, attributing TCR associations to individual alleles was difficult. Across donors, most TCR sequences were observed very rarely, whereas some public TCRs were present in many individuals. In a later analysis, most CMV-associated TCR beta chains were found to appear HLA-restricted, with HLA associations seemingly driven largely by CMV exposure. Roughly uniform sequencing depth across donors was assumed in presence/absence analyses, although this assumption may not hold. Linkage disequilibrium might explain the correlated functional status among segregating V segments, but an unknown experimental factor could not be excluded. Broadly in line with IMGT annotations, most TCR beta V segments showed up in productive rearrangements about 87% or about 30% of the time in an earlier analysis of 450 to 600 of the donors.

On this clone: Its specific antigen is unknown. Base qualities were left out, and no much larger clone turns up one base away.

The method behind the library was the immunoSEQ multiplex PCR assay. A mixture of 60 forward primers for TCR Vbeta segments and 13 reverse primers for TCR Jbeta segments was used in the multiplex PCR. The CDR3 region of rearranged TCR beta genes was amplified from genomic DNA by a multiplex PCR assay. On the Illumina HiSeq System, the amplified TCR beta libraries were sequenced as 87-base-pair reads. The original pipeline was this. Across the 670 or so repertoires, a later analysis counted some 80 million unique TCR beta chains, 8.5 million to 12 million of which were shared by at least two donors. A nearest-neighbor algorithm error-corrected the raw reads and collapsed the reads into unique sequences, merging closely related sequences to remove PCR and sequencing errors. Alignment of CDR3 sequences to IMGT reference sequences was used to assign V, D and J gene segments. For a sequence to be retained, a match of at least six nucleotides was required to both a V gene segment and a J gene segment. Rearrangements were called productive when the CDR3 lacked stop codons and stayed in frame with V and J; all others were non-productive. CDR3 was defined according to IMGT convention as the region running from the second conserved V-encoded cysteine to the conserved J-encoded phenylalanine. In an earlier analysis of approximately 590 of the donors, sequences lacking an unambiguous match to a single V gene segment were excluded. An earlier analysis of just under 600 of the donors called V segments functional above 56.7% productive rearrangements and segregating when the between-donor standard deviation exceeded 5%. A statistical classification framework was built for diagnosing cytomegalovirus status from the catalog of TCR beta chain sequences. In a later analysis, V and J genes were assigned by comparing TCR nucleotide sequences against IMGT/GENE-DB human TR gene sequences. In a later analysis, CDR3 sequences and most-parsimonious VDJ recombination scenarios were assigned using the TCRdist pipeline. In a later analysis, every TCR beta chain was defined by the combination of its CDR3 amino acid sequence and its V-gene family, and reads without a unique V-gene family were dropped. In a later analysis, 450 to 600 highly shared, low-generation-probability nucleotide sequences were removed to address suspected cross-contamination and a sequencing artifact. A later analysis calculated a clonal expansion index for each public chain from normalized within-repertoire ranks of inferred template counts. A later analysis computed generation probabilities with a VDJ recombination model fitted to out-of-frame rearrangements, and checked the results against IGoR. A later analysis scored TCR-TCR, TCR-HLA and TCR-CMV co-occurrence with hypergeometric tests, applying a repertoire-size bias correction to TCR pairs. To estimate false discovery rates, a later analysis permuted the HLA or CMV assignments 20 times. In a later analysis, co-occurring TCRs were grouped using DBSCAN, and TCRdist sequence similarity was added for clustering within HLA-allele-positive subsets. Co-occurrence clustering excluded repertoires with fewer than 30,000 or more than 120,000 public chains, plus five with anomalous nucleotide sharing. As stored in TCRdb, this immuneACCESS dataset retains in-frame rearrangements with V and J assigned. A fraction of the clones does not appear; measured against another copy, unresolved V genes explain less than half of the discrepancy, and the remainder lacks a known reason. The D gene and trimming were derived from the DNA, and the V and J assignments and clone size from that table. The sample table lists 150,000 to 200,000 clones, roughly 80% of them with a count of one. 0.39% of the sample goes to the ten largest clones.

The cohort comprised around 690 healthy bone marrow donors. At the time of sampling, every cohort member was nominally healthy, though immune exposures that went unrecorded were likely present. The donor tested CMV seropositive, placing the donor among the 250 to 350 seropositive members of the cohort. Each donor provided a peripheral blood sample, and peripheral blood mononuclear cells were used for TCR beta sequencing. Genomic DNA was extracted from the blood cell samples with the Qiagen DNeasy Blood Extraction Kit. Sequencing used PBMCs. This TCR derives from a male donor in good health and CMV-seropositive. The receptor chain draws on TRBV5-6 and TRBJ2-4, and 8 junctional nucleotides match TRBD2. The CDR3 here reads CASSFGTRANIQYF. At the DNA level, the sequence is TGTGCCAGCAGCTTTGGGACTAGGGCAAACATTCAGTACTTC.